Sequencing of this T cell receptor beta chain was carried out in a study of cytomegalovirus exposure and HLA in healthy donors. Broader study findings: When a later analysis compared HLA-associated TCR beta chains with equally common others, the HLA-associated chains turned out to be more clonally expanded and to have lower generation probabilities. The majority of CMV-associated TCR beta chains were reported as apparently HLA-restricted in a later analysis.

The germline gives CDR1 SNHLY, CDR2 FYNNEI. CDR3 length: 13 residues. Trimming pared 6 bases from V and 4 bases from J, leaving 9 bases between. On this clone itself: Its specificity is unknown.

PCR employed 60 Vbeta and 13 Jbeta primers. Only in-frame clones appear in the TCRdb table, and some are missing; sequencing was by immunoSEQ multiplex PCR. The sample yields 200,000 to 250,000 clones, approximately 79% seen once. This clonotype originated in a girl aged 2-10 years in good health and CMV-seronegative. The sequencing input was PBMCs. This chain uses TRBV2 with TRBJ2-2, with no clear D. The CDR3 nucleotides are TGTGCCAGCAGCCCTTTCCCCACCGGGGAGCTGTTTTTT. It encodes CASSPFPTGELFF.